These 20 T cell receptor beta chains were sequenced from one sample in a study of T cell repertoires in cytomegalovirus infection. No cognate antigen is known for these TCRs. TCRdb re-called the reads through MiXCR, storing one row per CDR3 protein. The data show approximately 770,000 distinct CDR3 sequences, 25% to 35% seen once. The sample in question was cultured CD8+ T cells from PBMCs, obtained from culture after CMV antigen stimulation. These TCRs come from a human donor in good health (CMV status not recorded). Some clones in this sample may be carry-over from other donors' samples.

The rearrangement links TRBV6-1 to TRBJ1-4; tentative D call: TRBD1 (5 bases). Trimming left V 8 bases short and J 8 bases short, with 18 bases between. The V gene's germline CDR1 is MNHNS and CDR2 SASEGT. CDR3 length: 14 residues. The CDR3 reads CASRSLLGEEKLFF. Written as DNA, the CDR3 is TGTGCCAGCCGTTCGCTATTGGGGGAAGAAAAACTGTTTTTT.

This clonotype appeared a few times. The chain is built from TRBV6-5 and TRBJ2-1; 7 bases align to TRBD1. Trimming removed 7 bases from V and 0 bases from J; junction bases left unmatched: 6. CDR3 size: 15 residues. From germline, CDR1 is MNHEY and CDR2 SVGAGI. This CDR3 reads CASTGDSSSYNEQFF. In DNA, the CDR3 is TGTGCCAGCACCGGGGACAGTAGCTCCTACAATGAGCAGTTCTTC.

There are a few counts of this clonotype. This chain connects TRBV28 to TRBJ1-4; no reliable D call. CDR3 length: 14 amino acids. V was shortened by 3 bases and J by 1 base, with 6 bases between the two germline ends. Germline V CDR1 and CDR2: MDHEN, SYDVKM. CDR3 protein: CASSFEGTNEKLFF. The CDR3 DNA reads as TGTGCCAGCAGTTTCGAAGGAACTAATGAAAAACTGTTTTTT.

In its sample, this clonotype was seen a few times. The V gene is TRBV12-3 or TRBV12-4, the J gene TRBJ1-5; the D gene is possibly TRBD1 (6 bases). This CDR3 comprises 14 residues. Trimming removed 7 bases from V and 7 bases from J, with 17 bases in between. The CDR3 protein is CASTLGGAEQPQHF. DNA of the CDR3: TGTGCCAGCACCCTAGGGGGGGCGGAGCAGCCCCAGCATTTT.

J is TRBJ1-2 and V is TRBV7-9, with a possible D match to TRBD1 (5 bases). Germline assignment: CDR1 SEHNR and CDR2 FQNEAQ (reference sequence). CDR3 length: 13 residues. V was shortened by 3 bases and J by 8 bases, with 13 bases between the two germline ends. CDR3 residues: CASSFGLGEGYTF. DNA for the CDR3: TGTGCCAGCAGCTTTGGTCTGGGGGAGGGCTACACCTTC.

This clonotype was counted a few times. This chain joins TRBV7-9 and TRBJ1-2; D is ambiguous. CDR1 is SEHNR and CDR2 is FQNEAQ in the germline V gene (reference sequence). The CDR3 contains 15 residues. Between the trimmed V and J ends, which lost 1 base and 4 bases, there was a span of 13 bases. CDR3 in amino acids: CASSLDGASAYGYTF. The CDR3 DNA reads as TGTGCCAGCAGCTTAGACGGAGCCAGCGCCTATGGCTACACCTTC.

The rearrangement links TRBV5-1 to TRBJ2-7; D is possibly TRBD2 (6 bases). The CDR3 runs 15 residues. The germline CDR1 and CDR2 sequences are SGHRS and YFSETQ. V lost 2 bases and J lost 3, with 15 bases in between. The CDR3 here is CASSFTGPGDYEQYF. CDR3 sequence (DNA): TGCGCCAGCAGCTTCACGGGCCCGGGGGACTACGAGCAGTACTTC.

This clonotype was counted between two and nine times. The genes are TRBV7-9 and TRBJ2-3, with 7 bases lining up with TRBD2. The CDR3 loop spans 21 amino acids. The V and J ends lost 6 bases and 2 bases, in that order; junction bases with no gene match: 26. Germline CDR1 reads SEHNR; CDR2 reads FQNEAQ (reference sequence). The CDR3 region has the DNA TGTGCCAGCAGTTCAACACACCGGGACCCTGTGCGGCTAGCGGACACAGATACGCAGTATTTT. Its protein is CASSSTHRDPVRLADTDTQYF.

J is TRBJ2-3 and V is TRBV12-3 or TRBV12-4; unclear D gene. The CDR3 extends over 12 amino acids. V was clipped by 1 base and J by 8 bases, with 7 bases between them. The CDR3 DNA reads TGTGCCAGCAGTTTAGATATGTTTACGCAGTATTTT. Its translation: CASSLDMFTQYF.

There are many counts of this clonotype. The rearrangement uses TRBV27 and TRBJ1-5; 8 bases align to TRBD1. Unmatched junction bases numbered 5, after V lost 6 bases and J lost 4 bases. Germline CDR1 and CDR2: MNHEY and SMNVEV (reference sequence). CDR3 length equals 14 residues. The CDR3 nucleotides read TGTGCCAGCAGGCAGGGGGCCGGGAATCAGCCCCAGCATTTT. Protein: CASRQGAGNQPQHF.

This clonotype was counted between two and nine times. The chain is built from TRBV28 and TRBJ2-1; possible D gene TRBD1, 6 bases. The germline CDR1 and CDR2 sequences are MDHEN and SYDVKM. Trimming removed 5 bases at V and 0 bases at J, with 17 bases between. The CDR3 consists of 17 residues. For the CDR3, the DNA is TGTGCCAGCAGTCAGATTCGGACAGCTAGCTCCTACAATGAGCAGTTCTTC. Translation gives CASSQIRTASSYNEQFF. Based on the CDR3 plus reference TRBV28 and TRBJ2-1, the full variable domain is DVKVTQSSRYLVKRTGEKVFLECVQDMDHENMFWYRQDPGLGLRLIYFSYDVKMKEKGDIPEGYSVSREKKERFSLILESASTNQTSMYLCASSQIRTASSYNEQFFGPGTRLTVL.

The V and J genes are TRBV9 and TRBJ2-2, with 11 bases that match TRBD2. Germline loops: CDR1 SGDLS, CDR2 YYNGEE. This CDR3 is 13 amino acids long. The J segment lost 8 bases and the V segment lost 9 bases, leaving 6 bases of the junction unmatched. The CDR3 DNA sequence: TGTGCCACTAGCGGGGGGACTGCTGGGGAGCTGTTTTTT. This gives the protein CATSGGTAGELFF.

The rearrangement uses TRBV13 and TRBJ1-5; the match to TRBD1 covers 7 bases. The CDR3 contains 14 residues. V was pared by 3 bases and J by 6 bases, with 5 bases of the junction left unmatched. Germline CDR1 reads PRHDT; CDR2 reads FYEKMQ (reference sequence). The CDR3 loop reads CASSFRGEGQPQHF. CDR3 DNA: TGTGCCAGCAGCTTCAGGGGGGAGGGTCAGCCCCAGCATTTT.

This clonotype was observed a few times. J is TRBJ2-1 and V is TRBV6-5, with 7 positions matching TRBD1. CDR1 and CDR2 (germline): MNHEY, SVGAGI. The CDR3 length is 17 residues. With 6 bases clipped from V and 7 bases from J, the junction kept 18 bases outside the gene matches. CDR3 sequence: CASRPAQGLLVSNEQFF. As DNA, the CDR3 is TGTGCCAGCAGACCTGCACAGGGGCTTTTAGTGTCGAATGAGCAGTTCTTC.

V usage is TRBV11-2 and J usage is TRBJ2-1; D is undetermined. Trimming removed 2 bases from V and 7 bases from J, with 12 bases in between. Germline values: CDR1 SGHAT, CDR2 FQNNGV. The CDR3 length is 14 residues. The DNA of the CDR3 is TGTGCCAGCAGCTTACGGCTAGGGTGGAATGAGCAGTTCTTC. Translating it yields CASSLRLGWNEQFF.

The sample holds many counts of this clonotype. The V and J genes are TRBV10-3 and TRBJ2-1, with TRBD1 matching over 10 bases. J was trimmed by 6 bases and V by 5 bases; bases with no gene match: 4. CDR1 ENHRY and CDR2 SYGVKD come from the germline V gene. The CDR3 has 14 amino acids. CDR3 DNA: TGTGCCATCAGTCCGGGACAGGGGCCCAATGAGCAGTTCTTC. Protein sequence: CAISPGQGPNEQFF.

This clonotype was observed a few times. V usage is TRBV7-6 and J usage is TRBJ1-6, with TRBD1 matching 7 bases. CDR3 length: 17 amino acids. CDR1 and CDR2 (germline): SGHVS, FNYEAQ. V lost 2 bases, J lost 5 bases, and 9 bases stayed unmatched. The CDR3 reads CASSLQEGALHNSPLHF. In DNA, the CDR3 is TGTGCCAGCAGCTTACAAGAGGGGGCCCTTCATAATTCACCCCTCCACTTT.

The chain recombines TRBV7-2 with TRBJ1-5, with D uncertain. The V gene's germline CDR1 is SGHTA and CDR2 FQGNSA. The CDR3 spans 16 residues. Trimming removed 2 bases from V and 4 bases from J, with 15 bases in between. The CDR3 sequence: CASSLNPDAGNQPQHF. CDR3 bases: TGTGCCAGCAGCTTAAACCCAGACGCGGGGAATCAGCCCCAGCATTTT.

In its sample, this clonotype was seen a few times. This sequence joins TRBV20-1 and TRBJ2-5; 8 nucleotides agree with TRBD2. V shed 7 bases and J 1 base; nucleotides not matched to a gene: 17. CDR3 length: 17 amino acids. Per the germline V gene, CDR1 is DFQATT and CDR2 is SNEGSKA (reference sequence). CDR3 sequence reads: CSVVLAGSARPQETQYF. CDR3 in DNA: TGCAGTGTTGTGTTAGCGGGGTCAGCTAGGCCCCAAGAGACCCAGTACTTC.

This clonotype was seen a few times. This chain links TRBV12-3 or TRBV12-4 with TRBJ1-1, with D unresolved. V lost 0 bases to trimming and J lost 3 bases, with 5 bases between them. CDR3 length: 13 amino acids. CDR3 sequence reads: CASSLAPDTEAFF. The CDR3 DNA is TGTGCCAGCAGTTTAGCCCCGGACACTGAAGCTTTCTTT.